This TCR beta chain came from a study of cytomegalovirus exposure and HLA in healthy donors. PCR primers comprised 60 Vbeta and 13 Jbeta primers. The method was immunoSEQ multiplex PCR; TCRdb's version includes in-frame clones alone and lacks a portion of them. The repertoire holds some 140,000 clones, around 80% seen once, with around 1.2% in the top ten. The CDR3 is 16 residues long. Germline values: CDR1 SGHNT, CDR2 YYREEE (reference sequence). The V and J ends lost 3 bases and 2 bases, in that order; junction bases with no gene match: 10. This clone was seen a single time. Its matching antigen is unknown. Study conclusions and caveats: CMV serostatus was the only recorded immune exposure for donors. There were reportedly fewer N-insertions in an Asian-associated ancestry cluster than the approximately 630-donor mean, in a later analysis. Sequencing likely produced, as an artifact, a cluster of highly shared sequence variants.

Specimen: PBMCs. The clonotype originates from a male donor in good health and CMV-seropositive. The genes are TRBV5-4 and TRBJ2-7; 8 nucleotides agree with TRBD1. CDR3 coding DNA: TGTGCCAGCAGCTCCGGACCCGGGACAGGAGCCTACGAGCAGTACTTC. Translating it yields CASSSGPGTGAYEQYF.